This T cell receptor beta chain was obtained from a study of beta chain features in type 1 diabetes. The whole isolated RNA underwent reverse transcription, so sequencing captured expressed TCRB transcripts. Produced via immunoSEQ multiplex PCR; TCRdb's table is partial and in-frame only. The table has about 350,000 clones, around 19% seen once. The CDR3 sequence is 17 residues long. Looked up from germline, CDR1 is LNHDA and CDR2 is SQIVND (reference sequence). The V and J ends lost 2 bases and 5 bases, in that order; junction bases with no gene match: 11. The sequenced sample consisted of naive CD4+ T cells from blood. This receptor was taken from a young woman in good health. V and J are TRBV19 and TRBJ1-1; 10 nucleotides match TRBD1. The CDR3 sequence is CASSISGTGAGGTEAFF. CDR3 DNA sequence: TGTGCCAGTAGTATATCCGGGACAGGGGCCGGAGGGACTGAAGCTTTCTTT.